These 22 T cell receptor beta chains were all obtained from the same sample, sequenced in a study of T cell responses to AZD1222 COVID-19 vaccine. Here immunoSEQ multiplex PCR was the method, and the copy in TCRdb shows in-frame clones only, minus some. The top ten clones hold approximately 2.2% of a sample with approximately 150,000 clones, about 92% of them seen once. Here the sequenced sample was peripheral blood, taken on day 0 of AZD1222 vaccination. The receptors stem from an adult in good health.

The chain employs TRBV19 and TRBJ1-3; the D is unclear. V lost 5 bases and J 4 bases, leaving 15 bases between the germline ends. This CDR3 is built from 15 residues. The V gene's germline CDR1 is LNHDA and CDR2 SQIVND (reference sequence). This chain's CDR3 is CASSERQLGGNTIYF. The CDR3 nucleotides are TGTGCCAGTAGTGAGCGGCAGTTGGGAGGAAACACCATATATTTT.

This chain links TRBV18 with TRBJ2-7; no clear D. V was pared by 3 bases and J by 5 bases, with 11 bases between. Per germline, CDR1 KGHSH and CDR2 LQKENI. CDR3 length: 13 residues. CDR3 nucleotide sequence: TGTGCCAGCTCACCGCTTATGGTAGACGAGCAGTACTTC. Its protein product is CASSPLMVDEQYF.

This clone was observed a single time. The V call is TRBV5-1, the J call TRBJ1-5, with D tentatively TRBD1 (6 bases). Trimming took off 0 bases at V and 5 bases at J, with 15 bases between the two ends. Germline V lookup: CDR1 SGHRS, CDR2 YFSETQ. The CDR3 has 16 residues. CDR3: CASSLGVSPGDQPQHF. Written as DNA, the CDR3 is TGCGCCAGCAGCTTGGGTGTTTCTCCAGGGGATCAGCCCCAGCATTTT.

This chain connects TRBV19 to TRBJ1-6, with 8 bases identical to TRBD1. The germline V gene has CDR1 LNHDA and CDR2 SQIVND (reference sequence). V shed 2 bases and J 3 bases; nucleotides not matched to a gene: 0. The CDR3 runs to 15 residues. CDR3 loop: CASSITGGYNSPLHF. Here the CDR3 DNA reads TGTGCCAGTAGTATAACAGGGGGCTATAATTCACCCCTCCACTTT.

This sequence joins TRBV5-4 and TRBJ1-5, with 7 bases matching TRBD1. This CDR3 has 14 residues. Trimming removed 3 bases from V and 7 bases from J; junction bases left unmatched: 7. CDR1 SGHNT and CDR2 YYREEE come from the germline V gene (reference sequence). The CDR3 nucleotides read TGTGCCAGCAGCTCAGGGGGAGTCGGACAGCCCCAGCATTTT. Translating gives CASSSGGVGQPQHF. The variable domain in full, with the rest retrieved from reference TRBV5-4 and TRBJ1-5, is ETGVTQSPTHLIKTRGQQVTLRCSSQSGHNTVSWYQQALGQGPQFIFQYYREEENGRGNFPPRFSGLQFPNYSSELNVNALELDDSALYLCASSSGGVGQPQHFGDGTRLSIL.

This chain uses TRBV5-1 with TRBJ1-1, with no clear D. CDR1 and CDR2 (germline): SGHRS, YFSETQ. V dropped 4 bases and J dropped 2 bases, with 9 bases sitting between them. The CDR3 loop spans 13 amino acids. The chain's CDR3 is CASSPGPNTEAFF. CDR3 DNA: TGCGCCAGCAGCCCCGGGCCCAACACTGAAGCTTTCTTT.

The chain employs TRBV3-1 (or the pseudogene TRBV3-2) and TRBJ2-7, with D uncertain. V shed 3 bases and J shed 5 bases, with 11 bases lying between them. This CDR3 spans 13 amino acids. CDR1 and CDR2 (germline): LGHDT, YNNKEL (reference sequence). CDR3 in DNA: TGTGCCAGCAGCCAGAACAGTGGGGACGAGCAGTACTTC. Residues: CASSQNSGDEQYF.

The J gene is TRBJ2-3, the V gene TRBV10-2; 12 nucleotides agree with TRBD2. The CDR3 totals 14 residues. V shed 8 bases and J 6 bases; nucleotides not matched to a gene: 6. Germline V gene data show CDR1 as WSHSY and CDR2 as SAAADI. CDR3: CASQTSGSADTQYF. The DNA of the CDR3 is TGCGCCAGCCAGACTAGCGGGAGCGCGGATACGCAGTATTTT.

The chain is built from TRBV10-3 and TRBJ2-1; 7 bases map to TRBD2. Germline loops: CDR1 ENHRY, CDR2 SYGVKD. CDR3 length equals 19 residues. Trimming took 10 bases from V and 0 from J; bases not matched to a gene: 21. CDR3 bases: TGTGCCACACAAAAGCAACCGTTTTCGGGACTAATCTCCTACAATGAGCAGTTCTTC. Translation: CATQKQPFSGLISYNEQFF.

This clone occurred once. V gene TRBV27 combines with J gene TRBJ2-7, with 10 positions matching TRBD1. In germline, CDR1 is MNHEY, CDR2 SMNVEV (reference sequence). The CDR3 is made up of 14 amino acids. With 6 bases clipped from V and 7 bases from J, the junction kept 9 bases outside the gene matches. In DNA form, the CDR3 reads TGTGCCAGCAGCGGTTGGGACAGGGGTTTTGAGCAGTACTTC. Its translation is CASSGWDRGFEQYF.

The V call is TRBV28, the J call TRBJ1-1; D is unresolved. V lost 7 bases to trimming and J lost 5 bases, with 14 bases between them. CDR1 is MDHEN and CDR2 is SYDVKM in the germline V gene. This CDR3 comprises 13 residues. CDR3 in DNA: TGTGCCAGCAAGACTGGAGGGCTGACTGAAGCTTTCTTT. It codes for CASKTGGLTEAFF.

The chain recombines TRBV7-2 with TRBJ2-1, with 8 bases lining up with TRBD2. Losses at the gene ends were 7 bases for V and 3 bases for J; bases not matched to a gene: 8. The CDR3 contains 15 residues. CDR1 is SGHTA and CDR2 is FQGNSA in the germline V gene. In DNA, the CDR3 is TGTGCCAGCACCCCCCGGGGGGGTCTCTACAATGAGCAGTTCTTC. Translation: CASTPRGGLYNEQFF.

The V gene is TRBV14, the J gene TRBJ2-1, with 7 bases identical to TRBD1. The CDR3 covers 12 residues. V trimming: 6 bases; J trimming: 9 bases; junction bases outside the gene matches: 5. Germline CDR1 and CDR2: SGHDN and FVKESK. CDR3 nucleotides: TGTGCCAGCAGTCTGACAGGGACTGAGCAGTTCTTC. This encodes CASSLTGTEQFF.

CDR3: CASRLGGFRGNEQFF. Here the CDR3 DNA reads TGTGCCAGTAGGCTAGGGGGGTTTCGAGGCAATGAGCAGTTCTTC. V usage is TRBV19 and J usage is TRBJ2-1; the D call may be TRBD1 or TRBD2 (6 bases each). V dropped 6 bases and J dropped 6 bases, with 18 bases sitting between them. CDR1 is LNHDA, CDR2 SQIVND, per germline (reference sequence). The CDR3 length is 15 residues.

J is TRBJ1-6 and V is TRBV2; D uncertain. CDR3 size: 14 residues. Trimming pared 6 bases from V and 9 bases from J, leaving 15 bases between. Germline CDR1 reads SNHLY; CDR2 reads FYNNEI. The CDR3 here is CASRVAGLSSPLHF. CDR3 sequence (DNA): TGTGCCAGCAGGGTAGCGGGGTTGTCTTCACCCCTCCACTTT.

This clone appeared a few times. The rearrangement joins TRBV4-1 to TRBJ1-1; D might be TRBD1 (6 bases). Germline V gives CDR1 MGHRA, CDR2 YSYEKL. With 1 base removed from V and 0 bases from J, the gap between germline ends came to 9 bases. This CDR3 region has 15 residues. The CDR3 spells CASSQGTALNTEAFF. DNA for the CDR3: TGCGCCAGCAGCCAAGGGACAGCCTTGAACACTGAAGCTTTCTTT.

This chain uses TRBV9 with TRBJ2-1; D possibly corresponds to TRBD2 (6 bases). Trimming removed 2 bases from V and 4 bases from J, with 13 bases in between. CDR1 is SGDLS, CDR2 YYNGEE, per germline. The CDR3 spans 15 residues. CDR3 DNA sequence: TGTGCCAGCAGCGTCGGGGGAAACTCTTACAATGAGCAGTTCTTC. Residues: CASSVGGNSYNEQFF.

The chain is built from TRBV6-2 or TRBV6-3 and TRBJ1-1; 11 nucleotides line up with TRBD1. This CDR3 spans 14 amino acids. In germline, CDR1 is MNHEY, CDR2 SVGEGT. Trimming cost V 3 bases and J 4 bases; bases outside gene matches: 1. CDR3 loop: CASSYGQGATEAFF. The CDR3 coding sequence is TGTGCCAGCAGTTATGGACAGGGGGCCACTGAAGCTTTCTTT.

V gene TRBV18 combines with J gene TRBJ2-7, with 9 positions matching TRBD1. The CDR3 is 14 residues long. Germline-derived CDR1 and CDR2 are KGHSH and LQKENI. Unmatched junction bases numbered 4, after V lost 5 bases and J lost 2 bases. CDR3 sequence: CASSTGTGTYEQYF. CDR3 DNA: TGTGCCAGCTCAACCGGGACAGGGACCTACGAGCAGTACTTC. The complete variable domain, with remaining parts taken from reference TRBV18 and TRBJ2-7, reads NAGVMQNPRHLVRRRGQEARLRCSPMKGHSHVYWYRQLPEEGLKFMVYLQKENIIDESGMPKERFSAEFPKEGPSILRIQQVVRGDSAAYFCASSTGTGTYEQYFGPGTRLTVT.

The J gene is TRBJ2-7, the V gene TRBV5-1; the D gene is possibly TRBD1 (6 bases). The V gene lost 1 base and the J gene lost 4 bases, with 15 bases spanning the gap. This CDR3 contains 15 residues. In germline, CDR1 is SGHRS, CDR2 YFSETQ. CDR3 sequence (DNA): TGCGCCAGCAGCTTGTTGTCAGGGGCGGAGTACGAGCAGTACTTC. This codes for CASSLLSGAEYEQYF.

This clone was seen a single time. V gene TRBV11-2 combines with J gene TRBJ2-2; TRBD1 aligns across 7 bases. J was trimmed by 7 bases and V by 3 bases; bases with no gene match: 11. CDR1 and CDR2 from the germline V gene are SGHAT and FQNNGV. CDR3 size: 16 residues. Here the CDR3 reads CASSLSRTGIGGELFF. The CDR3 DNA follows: TGTGCCAGCAGCTTGTCAAGGACAGGCATCGGCGGGGAGCTGTTTTTT.

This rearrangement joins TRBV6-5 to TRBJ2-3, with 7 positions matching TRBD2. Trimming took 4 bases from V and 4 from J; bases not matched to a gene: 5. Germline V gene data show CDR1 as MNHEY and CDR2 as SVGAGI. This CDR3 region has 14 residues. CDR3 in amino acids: CASSSQRGADTQYF. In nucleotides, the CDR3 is TGTGCCAGCAGTTCCCAGCGGGGCGCAGATACGCAGTATTTT.